This T cell receptor beta chain was retrieved from a study of radiation and T cells in renal cell carcinoma (dated by TCRdb to the early 2020s). About the investigation overall: The samples were drawn from a clinical trial, where primary renal cell carcinomas were treated with 15 Gy of stereotactic body radiation therapy and then removed by nephrectomy 4 weeks afterward. In total, some 52 samples underwent TCR beta sequencing: about 26 tumors plus 27 peripheral blood samples. Across all 50 or so samples, several million unique CDR3 nucleotide sequences, encoding 2.5 million to 3 million unique CDR3 amino acid sequences, were identified. What the work shows at the level of the full study, not this receptor alone: The single-armed trial design could not address effects of radiation dose or scheduling on the TCR repertoire. Because pretreatment tumor biopsies were not available, the study could not determine whether clonotypes were already present within the tumor at baseline. An increase in top tumor clonotypes in blood was observed from baseline to 2 weeks post-radiation, followed by contraction by 4 weeks, which was taken to suggest transient expansion of tumor-resident clones. Dynamics of the blood repertoire were not tracked past 4 weeks after treatment.

CDR1 and CDR2, per the germline V gene (reference sequence), are SGHKS and YYEKEE. V is clipped by 4 bases and J by 0 bases, and the sequence between their germline boundaries is 16 bases long. The CDR3 starts with the cysteine, ends with the phenylalanine, and has 16 residues. Just CDR3 DNA is preserved here, 48 bases in frame from base 1. Points on this clone: Its binding antigen is unknown. It has no much larger one-base neighbor in the sample; base qualities were not kept.

TCR beta libraries were generated from genomic DNA with the immunoSEQ kit, following the manufacturer's recommendations. To prepare the libraries, a first multiplex PCR with proprietary primers was run, followed by a second PCR that added unique barcodes, and a bead cleanup was done after each round. A kit-provided positive control reaction and a negative control reaction were included in every sample batch. The final libraries were assessed on an Agilent 4200 TapeStation D1000 ScreenTape, pooled by volume, and quantified by qPCR. Sequencing was performed on an Illumina NextSeq500 with a MidOutput 150-cycle cartridge, and 156 Read1 and 15 Index1 cycles were run with kit custom primers. The pooled library was loaded at around 1.1 pM with a roughly 22% PhiX control spike-in. The paper's data handling went like this. The vendor-processed data were analyzed in R, and a clonotype was defined as all T cells that share the same CDR3 nucleotide sequence. For clone abundance analyses, frequencies were normalized to the 10,000 most abundant clones per sample. Public T cell clones, which averaged fewer than five per sample, were removed prior to analysis. An abundance difference of at least 32-fold between compartments was the criterion for calling clonotypes tumor-enriched or baseline blood-enriched. A beta-binomial differential abundance model was applied to find clonotypes that expanded or contracted between blood time points. The Baroni-Urbani and Buser coefficient was used to measure tumor-blood repertoire similarity, and groups were compared with two-tailed Wilcoxon tests in R. TCRdb took this table from immuneACCESS and kept in-frame rearrangements with V and J called. Such tables lack part of the clones; where checked against another copy, unresolved V genes explain under half of the gap, and the rest is unexplained. The D gene and trimming were derived from the DNA, and the V and J assignments and clone size from that table. The table for this sample lists 100,000 to 150,000 clones; roughly 80% of them were counted only once. Around 3% of the sample is taken by the ten largest.

The time point label, as the study defines it: baseline pretreatment blood. Reading the label with the study, this specimen's treatment or condition is: 15 Gy SBRT to primary tumor, nephrectomy 4 weeks later. To track tumor-enriched clonotypes, serial peripheral blood was sampled from radiation-treated patients at baseline and at 2 weeks and 4 weeks after SBRT. All patients had renal cell carcinoma with clear cell pathology. Genomic DNA for TCR sequencing was prepared using the QIAamp DNA Blood Mini Kit (Qiagen). Samples were included in the analyses only if all quality control checks were passed. This sample comprised blood, obtained from a patient whose treatment included radiotherapy and nephrectomy. This sequence was found in a woman in her sixties or seventies with renal cell carcinoma. This receptor chain uses TRBV5-5 and TRBJ1-2, with TRBD1 as a weak D call on 6 bases. The CDR3 reads as follows: CASSTSPGAPNYGYTF. The DNA sequence is given as TGTGCCAGCAGCACATCTCCGGGGGCCCCTAACTATGGCTACACCTTC. Beyond the CDR3, the reference TRBV5-5 and TRBJ1-2 genes provide the residues; the full variable domain reads: DAGVTQSPTHLIKTRGQQVTLRCSPISGHKSVSWYQQVLGQGPQFIFQYYEKEERGRGNFPDRFSARQFPNYSSELNVNALLLGDSALYLCASSTSPGAPNYGYTFGSGTRLTVV.